This TCR beta chain originates from a study of T cells after yellow fever vaccination. Study as a whole: Fractions of limited cellularity were prepared by means of SMART-Seq v4 Ultra Low Input.

Remarks on this clonotype: What it binds is unknown.

Study outcomes and limitations: Re-detected after boosting: most primary clones, about 96% of CD4 and less than 90% of CD8. Weaker overall, the secondary response nonetheless peaked faster (day 5 versus 15).

TCRdb itself ran the 5' RACE reads through MiXCR, one entry per CDR3 protein. The data contain under 200,000 distinct CDR3 sequences, approximately 9.9% of them singletons. Germline V CDR1 and CDR2: SGDLS, YYNGEE. V was clipped by 3 bases and J by 1 base, with 13 bases between them. The CDR3 runs to 16 residues. The rearrangement uses TRBV9 and TRBJ2-2; D tentatively fits TRBD1 or TRBD2 (5 bases each). The receptor was derived from a man younger than 35 who received the YFV17D yellow fever vaccine. The sequences come from CD8+ T cells sorted from PBMCs, collected 15 days after the yellow fever booster vaccination. CDR3 sequence (DNA): TGTGCCAGCAGCGCCGAGGGGTCCCTGAACACCGGGGAGCTGTTTTTT. It translates to CASSAEGSLNTGELFF.